The 15 T cell receptor beta chains below were found in one sample sequenced in a study of CD8+ T cells in alopecia areata. RNA was extracted and reverse transcribed into cDNA as the sequencing template. The assay was immunoSEQ multiplex PCR, and TCRdb's table has in-frame clones only and misses some. The sample consists of under 250,000 clones, approximately 61% of them appearing once. Sequencing was performed on CD4+ T cells sorted from blood, taken at week 0. Receptors were obtained from a human donor with alopecia areata.

This clone has more than one count but fewer than ten. The genes are TRBV7-8 and TRBJ1-2, with 8 bases matching TRBD1. CDR1 and CDR2 (germline): SGHVS, FQNEAQ. This CDR3 has 14 residues. V lost 6 bases and J lost 8; bases outside the gene matches: 11. The CDR3 loop reads CASRSIPRGLGYTF. The CDR3 nucleotides are TGTGCCAGCAGGTCTATTCCCAGGGGGCTCGGCTACACCTTC.

The chain is built from TRBV7-8 and TRBJ2-3; D unresolved. The length of the CDR3 is 12 residues. Germline V CDR1 and CDR2: SGHVS, FQNEAQ. Trimming removed 8 bases from V and 4 bases from J, with 10 bases in between. In nucleotides, the CDR3 is TGTGCCAGCCATTTGAGGCCAGATACGCAGTATTTT. This sequence encodes CASHLRPDTQYF. The full variable domain, its missing parts supplied by reference TRBV7-8 and TRBJ2-3, is GAGVSQSPRYKVAKRGQDVALRCDPISGHVSLFWYQQALGQGPEFLTYFQNEAQLDKSGLPSDRFFAERPEGSVSTLKIQRTQQEDSAVYLCASHLRPDTQYFGPGTRLTVL.

The chain carries TRBV7-2 and TRBJ1-2; TRBD1 matches 11 bases. This CDR3 is built from 13 residues. From germline, CDR1 is SGHTA and CDR2 FQGNSA. The ends lost 3 bases at V and 10 bases at J; junction bases unmatched: 4. CDR3 sequence reads: CASSLDRGQVYTF. Here the CDR3 DNA reads TGTGCCAGCAGCTTGGACAGGGGGCAGGTCTACACCTTC.

The gene calls are TRBV29-1 and TRBJ2-7; a possible D gene is TRBD1 (6 bases). Germline values: CDR1 SQVTM, CDR2 ANQGSEA. The CDR3 length is 12 residues. Trimming pared 5 bases from V and 2 bases from J, leaving 10 bases between. The CDR3 DNA is TGCAGCGTTAGGGACAACACCTACGAGCAGTACTTC. Residues: CSVRDNTYEQYF.

J is TRBJ2-7 and V is TRBV29-1; a weak D match, TRBD1 (5 bases). Trimming cost V 6 bases and J 2 bases, with 17 bases left between them. Germline V CDR1 and CDR2: SQVTM, ANQGSEA. The CDR3 is made up of 14 amino acids. This CDR3 reads CSVKTDQFTYEQYF. The CDR3 nucleotides read TGCAGCGTGAAGACAGACCAATTTACCTACGAGCAGTACTTC.

The chain recombines TRBV7-7 with TRBJ2-7; TRBD1 might be the D (7 bases). The CDR3 contains 14 residues. Germline-derived CDR1 and CDR2 are SSHAT and FNYEAQ (reference sequence). The V gene lost 5 bases and the J gene lost 6 bases, with 17 bases spanning the gap. The CDR3 DNA follows: TGTGCCAGCAGCCCGGATCGACAGGGAGGCGAGCAGTACTTC. Protein product: CASSPDRQGGEQYF.

The rearrangement joins TRBV30 to TRBJ2-1; D remains unclear. Germline V CDR1 and CDR2: GTSNPN, SVGIG (reference sequence). This CDR3 is 12 amino acids long. Between the trimmed V and J ends, which lost 0 bases and 4 bases, there was a span of 4 bases. CDR3 sequence reads: CAWSVQYNEQFF. The CDR3 DNA sequence: TGTGCCTGGAGTGTCCAGTACAATGAGCAGTTCTTC.

This clone has more than one count but fewer than ten. The chain is built from TRBV4-2 and TRBJ1-2, with D possibly TRBD1 on 5 matching bases. V was clipped by 0 bases and J by 4 bases, with 12 bases between them. The CDR3 sequence is 15 residues long. Per the germline V gene, CDR1 is LGHNA and CDR2 is YNFKEQ. The CDR3 spells CASSQEGTSGYGYTF. The CDR3 bases are TGTGCCAGCAGCCAAGAAGGGACTTCAGGCTATGGCTACACCTTC.

V is TRBV6-6 and J is TRBJ2-7; D not resolved. The CDR3 is made up of 15 amino acids. Deletions cut 5 bases from V and 3 bases from J, with 17 bases between. Germline V gives CDR1 MNHNY, CDR2 SVGAGI (reference sequence). The CDR3 loop reads CASSPKLHSNYEQYF. The CDR3 nucleotides read TGTGCCAGCAGTCCCAAACTACACTCAAACTACGAGCAGTACTTC.

This clone was detected once. The chain uses TRBV30 and TRBJ2-1; D not certain. Germline lookup yields CDR1 GTSNPN and CDR2 SVGIG (reference sequence). This CDR3 region has 14 residues. V dropped 4 bases and J dropped 2 bases, with 12 bases sitting between them. The CDR3 loop is CAWTLGSPYNEQFF. Here the CDR3 DNA reads TGTGCCTGGACCCTTGGATCCCCCTACAATGAGCAGTTCTTC.

The rearrangement links TRBV6-1 to TRBJ2-5; D remains unclear. Trimming shortened V by 6 bases and J by 6 bases, and 11 bases separated the two germline ends. Germline V gene lookup returns CDR1 MNHNS and CDR2 SASEGT. The CDR3 extends over 12 amino acids. This CDR3 reads CASSPTRQTQYF. CDR3 nucleotides: TGTGCCAGCAGCCCCACGCGACAGACCCAGTACTTC.

The chain is built from TRBV5-4 and TRBJ1-6; no definite D call. The CDR3 length is 13 residues. Between the trimmed V and J ends, which lost 5 bases and 3 bases, there was a span of 6 bases. Per germline, CDR1 SGHNT and CDR2 YYREEE (reference sequence). The CDR3 nucleotides are TGTGCCAGCAGGGTTGACTATAATTCACCCCTCCACTTT. Protein sequence: CASRVDYNSPLHF.

With respect to this clone: Other DNA sequences in the same sample also yield this CDR3. V and J are TRBV29-1 and TRBJ1-5; TRBD1 matches at 10 bases. Germline CDR1 is SQVTM and CDR2 is ANQGSEA. V lost 4 bases to trimming and J lost 1 base; unmatched junction nucleotides: 1. CDR3 length equals 14 residues. The CDR3 spells CSVGQGASNQPQHF. The CDR3 nucleotides are TGCAGCGTTGGACAGGGGGCGAGCAATCAGCCCCAGCATTTT.

There are a few counts of this clone. V and J are TRBV7-9 and TRBJ2-1; D possibly corresponds to TRBD1 (5 bases). Trimming shortened V by 6 bases and J by 6 bases, and 12 bases separated the two germline ends. This CDR3 has 13 residues. Germline CDR1 is SEHNR and CDR2 is FQNEAQ (reference sequence). DNA of the CDR3: TGTGCCAGCAGTCGCGACAGCCTCAATGAGCAGTTCTTC. Translating gives CASSRDSLNEQFF.

This clone was seen just once. The chain uses TRBV30 and TRBJ1-1; D ambiguous. There are 14 residues in the CDR3. Germline V gene lookup returns CDR1 GTSNPN and CDR2 SVGIG (reference sequence). V lost 4 bases to trimming and J lost 0 bases, with 12 bases between them. The CDR3 sequence: CAWNMGTLNTEAFF. CDR3 bases: TGTGCCTGGAACATGGGAACACTGAACACTGAAGCTTTCTTT.